A selection of T cell receptor beta chains follows, all from one sample in a study of CD8 T cells in Susac syndrome. TCRdb reprocessed the immunoSEQ multiplex PCR reads via MiXCR and lists one record per CDR3 protein. The sample shows some 120,000 distinct CDR3 sequences, 80% to 95% of them seen only once. The sequenced material came from CD4+ T cells from PBMCs. These receptor sequences come from a human donor in good health. The CDR3 runs from the conserved cysteine through the conserved F or W. D genes are given only for firm matches. Size is stated for part of the rows, as once, few or many counts, or as a class when the clone is expanded.

d_gene	v_gene	j_gene	abundance	CDR3aa	CDR3nt
-	TRBV11-2	TRBJ2-3	once	CASTSGTDTQYF	TGTGCCAGCACCTCCGGGACAGATACGCAGTATTTT
-	TRBV7-2	TRBJ1-1	-	CASSPQASWALTEAFF	TGTGCCAGCAGCCCCCAAGCCTCGTGGGCACTTACTGAAGCTTTCTTT
-	TRBV20-1	TRBJ1-2	-	CSARVRTESHTF	TGCAGTGCTAGAGTCCGGACCGAGTCTCACACCTTC
TRBD1	TRBV6-4	TRBJ1-2	-	CASSDSTGTGDGYTF	TGTGCCAGCAGTGACTCGACCGGGACAGGGGATGGCTACACCTTC
-	TRBV4-2	TRBJ2-7	-	CASSQVETRIPEQYF	TGTGCCAGCAGCCAAGTGGAGACTAGGATTCCCGAGCAGTACTTC
TRBD1	TRBV6-2/TRBV6-3	TRBJ2-7	-	CASRTGGPGEQYF	TGTGCCAGCCGTACAGGGGGACCTGGCGAGCAGTACTTC
-	TRBV13	TRBJ1-3	-	CASSTGRYSGNTIYF	TGTGCCAGCAGCACCGGACGTTACTCTGGAAACACCATATATTTT
TRBD2	TRBV29-1	TRBJ2-7	few	CSVDSGTSYEQYF	TGCAGCGTTGACAGCGGGACGTCCTACGAGCAGTACTTC
TRBD2	TRBV7-9	TRBJ2-7	-	CASSINRDYLYEQYF	TGTGCCAGCAGCATAAACCGGGACTACCTCTACGAGCAGTACTTC
TRBD1	TRBV27	TRBJ2-1	-	CASSLSLDPLDRAGNEQFF	TGTGCCAGCAGTTTATCCTTAGATCCCCTGGACAGGGCGGGCAATGAGCAGTTCTTC
-	TRBV7-2	TRBJ1-5	-	CASRGGGLGSNQPQHF	TGTGCCAGCAGGGGCGGGGGGCTAGGTAGCAATCAGCCCCAGCATTTT
-	TRBV20-1	TRBJ1-2	-	CSARDGGTRNGYTF	TGCAGTGCTAGAGATGGAGGGACAAGAAATGGCTACACCTTC
TRBD1	TRBV28	TRBJ2-1	-	CASSSDRGTGNEQFF	TGTGCCAGCAGTTCGGACAGGGGAACGGGCAATGAGCAGTTCTTC
-	TRBV20-1	TRBJ2-3	-	CSASPPDTQYF	TGCAGTGCTAGTCCCCCAGATACGCAGTATTTT
-	TRBV5-4	TRBJ1-3	-	CASSPDGGWSGNTIYF	TGTGCCAGCAGCCCGGACGGTGGATGGTCTGGAAACACCATATATTTT
-	TRBV28	TRBJ1-2	-	CASRTRRLSHGYTF	TGTGCCAGCAGGACACGGCGGCTTTCGCATGGCTACACCTTC
TRBD2	TRBV9	TRBJ2-2	-	CASSASGTSASGELFF	TGTGCCAGCAGCGCCTCCGGGACTAGCGCGTCCGGGGAGCTGTTTTTT
-	TRBV20-1	TRBJ2-5	-	CSATQRAKETQYF	TGCAGTGCAACCCAGCGGGCAAAAGAGACCCAGTACTTC
-	TRBV14	TRBJ2-5	-	CASSRYGGETQYF	TGTGCCAGCAGCCGATATGGAGGGGAGACCCAGTACTTC
TRBD2	TRBV6-5	TRBJ2-5	once	CAVTSGSGETQYF	TGTGCAGTGACTAGCGGGAGTGGGGAGACCCAGTACTTC
-	TRBV7-2	TRBJ1-5	-	CASSPAGATQPQHF	TGTGCCAGCAGCCCCGCGGGGGCAACTCAGCCCCAGCATTTT
-	TRBV20-1	TRBJ2-7	-	CSARDYRASGEQYF	TGCAGTGCTAGAGATTACAGGGCCTCGGGGGAGCAGTACTTC
-	TRBV7-2	TRBJ2-1	-	CASSPSSRSSYNEQFF	TGTGCCAGCAGCCCGTCTAGCCGGAGCTCCTACAATGAGCAGTTCTTC
-	TRBV7-2	TRBJ2-7	-	CASSSMWTLANEQYF	TGTGCCAGCAGCTCAATGTGGACCCTAGCTAACGAGCAGTACTTC
-	TRBV20-1	TRBJ2-7	-	CSAREAGSAPYEQYF	TGCAGTGCTAGAGAGGCCGGGTCTGCCCCCTACGAGCAGTACTTC
TRBD1	TRBV6-2/TRBV6-3	TRBJ2-2	-	CASRVQGAYGELFF	TGTGCCAGCCGAGTACAGGGGGCGTACGGGGAGCTGTTTTTT
-	TRBV20-1	TRBJ1-1	-	CSARTANTEAFF	TGCAGTGCTAGGACGGCGAACACTGAAGCTTTCTTT
TRBD2	TRBV7-2	TRBJ2-3	once	CASSLDWREGLPDTQYF	TGTGCCAGCAGCTTAGACTGGCGGGAGGGTCTCCCAGATACGCAGTATTTT
-	TRBV11-1	TRBJ2-2	-	CASRRSELNTGELFF	TGTGCCAGCAGGCGGAGCGAGTTGAACACCGGGGAGCTGTTTTTT
TRBD1	TRBV5-4	TRBJ2-3	few	CASSLKTGDTDTQYF	TGTGCCAGCAGCTTAAAGACAGGGGATACAGATACGCAGTATTTT
-	TRBV5-4	TRBJ2-5	-	CASSFGREKETQYF	TGTGCCAGCAGCTTCGGACGGGAAAAAGAGACCCAGTACTTC
TRBD2	TRBV3-1	TRBJ2-2	-	CASSQRTSGTGELFF	TGTGCCAGCAGCCAACGGACTAGCGGAACCGGGGAGCTGTTTTTT
-	TRBV7-2	TRBJ1-2	-	CASSLGGRIYGYTF	TGTGCCAGCAGCCTAGGCGGTCGGATTTATGGCTACACCTTC
-	TRBV6-2/TRBV6-3	TRBJ2-5	-	CASSPAAGAYQETQYF	TGTGCCAGCAGCCCGGCGGCGGGGGCGTACCAAGAGACCCAGTACTTC
-	TRBV7-2	TRBJ2-5	few	CASSLMETQETQYF	TGTGCCAGCAGCTTAATGGAGACCCAAGAGACCCAGTACTTC
TRBD1	TRBV20-1	TRBJ1-2	-	CSARDRAGGYGYTF	TGCAGTGCTAGAGATCGGGCAGGGGGCTATGGCTACACCTTC
-	TRBV19	TRBJ1-4	-	CASRAAANEKLFF	TGTGCCAGTAGGGCGGCAGCTAATGAAAAACTGTTTTTT
TRBD1	TRBV12-3/TRBV12-4	TRBJ1-2	once	CASSLLGQGVGGYTF	TGTGCCAGCAGCCTACTCGGACAGGGGGTAGGTGGCTACACCTTC
-	TRBV20-1	TRBJ2-3	-	CSARSPEGADTQYF	TGCAGTGCTAGGAGCCCGGAGGGGGCAGATACGCAGTATTTT
TRBD2	TRBV9	TRBJ2-1	-	CASSDRTSGGPYNEQFF	TGTGCCAGCAGCGATAGGACTAGCGGGGGGCCCTACAATGAGCAGTTCTTC
-	TRBV30	TRBJ1-1	once	CACRHGNTEAFF	TGTGCCTGCCGTCACGGGAACACTGAAGCTTTCTTT
-	TRBV5-1	TRBJ2-1	-	CASSLDRGPVEQFF	TGCGCCAGCAGCTTGGATCGGGGGCCGGTTGAGCAGTTCTTC
TRBD2	TRBV4-1	TRBJ2-4	few	CASSQFYAGTSGSGDIQYF	TGCGCCAGCAGCCAATTTTACGCCGGGACTAGCGGGAGTGGAGACATTCAGTACTTC